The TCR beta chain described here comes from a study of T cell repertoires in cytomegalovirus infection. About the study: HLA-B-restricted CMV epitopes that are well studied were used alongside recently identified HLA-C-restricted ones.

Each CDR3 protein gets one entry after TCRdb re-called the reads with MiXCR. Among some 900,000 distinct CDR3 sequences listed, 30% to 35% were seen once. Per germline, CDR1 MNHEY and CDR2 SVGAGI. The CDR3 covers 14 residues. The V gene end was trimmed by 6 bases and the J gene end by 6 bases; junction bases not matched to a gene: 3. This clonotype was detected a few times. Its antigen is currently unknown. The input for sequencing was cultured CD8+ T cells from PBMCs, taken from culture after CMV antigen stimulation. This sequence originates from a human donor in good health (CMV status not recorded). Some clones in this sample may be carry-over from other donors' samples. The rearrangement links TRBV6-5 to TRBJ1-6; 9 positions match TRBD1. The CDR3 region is CASRPGQGNSPLHF. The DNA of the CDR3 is TGTGCCAGCAGACCGGGACAGGGTAATTCACCCCTCCACTTT.